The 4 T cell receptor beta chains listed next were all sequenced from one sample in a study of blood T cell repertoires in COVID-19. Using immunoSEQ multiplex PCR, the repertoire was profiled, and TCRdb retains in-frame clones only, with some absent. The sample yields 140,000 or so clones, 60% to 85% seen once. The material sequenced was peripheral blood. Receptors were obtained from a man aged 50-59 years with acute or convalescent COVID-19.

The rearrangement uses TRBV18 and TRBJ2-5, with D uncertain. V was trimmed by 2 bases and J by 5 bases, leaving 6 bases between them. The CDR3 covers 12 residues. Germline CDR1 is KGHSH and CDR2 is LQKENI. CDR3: CASSPAAETQYF. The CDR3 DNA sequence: TGTGCCAGCTCACCAGCGGCGGAGACCCAGTACTTC. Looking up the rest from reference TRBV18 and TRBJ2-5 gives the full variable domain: NAGVMQNPRHLVRRRGQEARLRCSPMKGHSHVYWYRQLPEEGLKFMVYLQKENIIDESGMPKERFSAEFPKEGPSILRIQQVVRGDSAAYFCASSPAAETQYFGPGTRLLVL.

This CDR3 is CASSVGQSYGYTF. For the CDR3, the DNA is TGTGCCAGCAGCGTAGGACAGTCCTATGGCTACACCTTC. The V call is TRBV7-9, the J call TRBJ1-2; perhaps TRBD1 as D (6 bases). Germline CDR1 reads SEHNR; CDR2 reads FQNEAQ (reference sequence). V was shortened by 5 bases and J by 4 bases, with 11 bases between the two germline ends. The CDR3 extends over 13 amino acids. Complete variable domain (other parts from reference TRBV7-9 and TRBJ1-2): DTGVSQNPRHKITKRGQNVTFRCDPISEHNRLYWYRQTLGQGPEFLTYFQNEAQLEKSRLLSDRFSAERPKGSFSTLEIQRTEQGDSAMYLCASSVGQSYGYTFGSGTRLTVV.

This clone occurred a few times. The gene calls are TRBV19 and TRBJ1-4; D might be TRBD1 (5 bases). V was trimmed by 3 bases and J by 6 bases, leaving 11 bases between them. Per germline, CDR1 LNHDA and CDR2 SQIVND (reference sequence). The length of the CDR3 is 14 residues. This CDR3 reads CASSISQGDEKLFF. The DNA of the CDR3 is TGTGCCAGTAGTATTTCGCAGGGTGATGAAAAACTGTTTTTT.

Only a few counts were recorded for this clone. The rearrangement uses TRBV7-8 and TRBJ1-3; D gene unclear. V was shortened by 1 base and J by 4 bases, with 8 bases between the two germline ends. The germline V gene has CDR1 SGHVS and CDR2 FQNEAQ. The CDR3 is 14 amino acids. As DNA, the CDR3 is TGTGCCAGCAGCTTAGATCGAACAGGAAACACCATATATTTT. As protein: CASSLDRTGNTIYF.